The sequence of this TCR beta chain was determined in a study of T-cell reconstitution after alpha-beta-depleted transplantation in children. Preparation of the TCRbeta library used unique molecular identifiers. One entry per CDR3 protein results from TCRdb running MiXCR on the PCR reads. The sample has 400,000 to 500,000 distinct CDR3 sequences, approximately 11% seen once; the top ten hold roughly 5%. Specimen: PBMCs from the stem cell graft donor, collected from the stem cell graft. The receptor was derived from a human donor who donated a stem cell graft to a child with acute myeloid leukemia.

As DNA, the CDR3 is TGTGCCATCATCATGTCTGGGATATGTCGTGAGGTCGCCAGGGGGAATGAAAAACTGTTTTTT. Translation gives CAIIMSGICREVARGNEKLFF. This chain uses TRBV10-3 with TRBJ1-4; 7 bases match TRBD1. The CDR3 runs 21 residues. Germline V gene lookup returns CDR1 ENHRY and CDR2 SYGVKD. J was trimmed by 5 bases and V by 7 bases; bases with no gene match: 28.